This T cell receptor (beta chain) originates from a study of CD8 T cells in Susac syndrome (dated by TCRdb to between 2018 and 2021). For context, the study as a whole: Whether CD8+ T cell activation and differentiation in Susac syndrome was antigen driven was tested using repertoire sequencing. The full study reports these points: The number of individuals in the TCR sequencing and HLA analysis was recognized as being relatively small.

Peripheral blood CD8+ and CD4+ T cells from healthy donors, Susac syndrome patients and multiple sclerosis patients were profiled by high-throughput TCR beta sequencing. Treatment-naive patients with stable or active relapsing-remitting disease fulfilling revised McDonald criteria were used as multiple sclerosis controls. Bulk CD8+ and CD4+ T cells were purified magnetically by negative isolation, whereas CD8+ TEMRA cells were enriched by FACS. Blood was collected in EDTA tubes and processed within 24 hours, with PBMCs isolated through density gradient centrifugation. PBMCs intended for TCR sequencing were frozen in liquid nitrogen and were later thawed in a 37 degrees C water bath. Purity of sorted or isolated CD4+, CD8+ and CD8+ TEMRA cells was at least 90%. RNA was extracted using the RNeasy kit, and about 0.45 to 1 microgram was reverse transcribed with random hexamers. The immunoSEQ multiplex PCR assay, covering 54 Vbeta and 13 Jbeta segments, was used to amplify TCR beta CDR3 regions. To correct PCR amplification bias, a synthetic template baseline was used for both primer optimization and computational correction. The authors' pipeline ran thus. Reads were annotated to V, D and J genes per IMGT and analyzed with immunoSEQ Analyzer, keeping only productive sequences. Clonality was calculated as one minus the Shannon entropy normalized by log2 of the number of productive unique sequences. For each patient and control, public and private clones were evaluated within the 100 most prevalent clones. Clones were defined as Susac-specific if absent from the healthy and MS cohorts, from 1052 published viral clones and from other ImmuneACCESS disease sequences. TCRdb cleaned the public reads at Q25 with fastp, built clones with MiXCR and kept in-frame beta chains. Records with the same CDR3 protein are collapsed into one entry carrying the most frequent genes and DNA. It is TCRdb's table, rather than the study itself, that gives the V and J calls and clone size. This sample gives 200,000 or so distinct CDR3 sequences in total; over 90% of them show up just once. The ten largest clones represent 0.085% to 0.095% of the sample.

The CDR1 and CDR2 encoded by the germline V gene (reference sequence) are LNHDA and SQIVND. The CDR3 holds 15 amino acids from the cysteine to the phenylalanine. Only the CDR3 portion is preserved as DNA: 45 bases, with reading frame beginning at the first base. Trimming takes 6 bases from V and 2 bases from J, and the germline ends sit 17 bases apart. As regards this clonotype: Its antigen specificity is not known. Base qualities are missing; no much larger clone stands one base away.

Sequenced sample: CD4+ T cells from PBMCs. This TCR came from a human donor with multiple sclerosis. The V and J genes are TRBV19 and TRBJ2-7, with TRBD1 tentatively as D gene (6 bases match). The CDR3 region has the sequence CASSFSGTHTYEQYF. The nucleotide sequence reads TGTGCCAGTAGCTTCTCCGGGACACATACCTACGAGCAGTACTTC.